This T cell receptor (beta chain) was profiled in a study of identical twins. Findings of the study overall: Zero-insertion analyses were open to partial confounding by invariant MAIT and iNKT cells.

TCRdb redid the calling of the 5' RACE reads with MiXCR, one entry per CDR3 protein. The sample lists some 690,000 distinct CDR3 sequences; roughly 20% were seen once. This clonotype was counted between two and nine times. As yet, its antigen is unknown. The CDR3 extends over 11 amino acids. CDR1 is SGHAT, CDR2 FQNNGV, per germline. Between the trimmed V and J ends, which lost 5 bases and 5 bases, there was a span of 7 bases. These data were likewise used in another study, on T cells expressing NK-cell markers. That study adds: Most of the eight sequenced donors tested HCMV-seropositive; one tested seronegative. Several experiments added an anti-gamma-delta TCR antibody to sort only alpha-beta TCR T cells.

The clonotype comes from a woman aged 18-29 years in good health. V gene TRBV11-2 combines with J gene TRBJ2-7, with D hard to call. Specimen: PBMCs. The CDR3 region has the DNA TGTGCCAGCAGCCACCATCACGAGCAGTACTTC. Its protein product is CASSHHHEQYF.